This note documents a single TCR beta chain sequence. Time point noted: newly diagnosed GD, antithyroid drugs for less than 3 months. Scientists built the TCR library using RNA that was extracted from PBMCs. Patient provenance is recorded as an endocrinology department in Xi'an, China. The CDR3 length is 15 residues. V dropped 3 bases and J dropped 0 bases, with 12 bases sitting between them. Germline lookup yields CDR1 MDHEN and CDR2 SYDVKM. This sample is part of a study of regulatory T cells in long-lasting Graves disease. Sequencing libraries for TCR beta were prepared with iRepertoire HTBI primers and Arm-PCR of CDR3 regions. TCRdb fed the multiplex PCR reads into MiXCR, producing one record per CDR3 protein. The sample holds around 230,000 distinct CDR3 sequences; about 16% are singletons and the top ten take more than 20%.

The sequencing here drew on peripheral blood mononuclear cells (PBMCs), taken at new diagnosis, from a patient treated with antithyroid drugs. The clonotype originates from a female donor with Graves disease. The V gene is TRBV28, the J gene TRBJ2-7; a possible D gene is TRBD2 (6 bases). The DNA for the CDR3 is TGTGCCAGCAGTTTTTCGGGTAGCGGCTCCTACGAGCAGTACTTC. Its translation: CASSFSGSGSYEQYF.